This TCR beta chain originates from a study of cytomegalovirus exposure and HLA in healthy donors (dated by TCRdb to the late 2010s). Looking at the study overall: An earlier analysis of approximately 600 of the donors reported more than 250 Gb of sequence data and 117 million unique TCR beta sequences from about 200 million T cells. In a later analysis, previously published TCR beta repertoires from 670 or so donors were re-analyzed and high-resolution HLA genotyping was added so that TCR occurrence patterns could be studied. The study was designed to test whether signatures of past pathogen exposure could be identified by cataloging public T cell receptors. Class I and class II HLA loci were covered by the typing at four-digit resolution. Typing coverage varied by locus: 629-630 donors for A, B, C, DRB1 and DQB1; approximately 500 for DQA1; over 600 for DPA1; under 490 for DPB1. Among the roughly 400 genotyped donors, around 81% belonged to the genetic ancestry cluster associated with self-reported Caucasian donors. To predict cytomegalovirus infection status, the study brought together high-throughput TCR immunosequencing, statistical association of individual TCRs with disease status, and machine learning. An earlier analysis of some 500 of the donors used high-throughput TCR beta sequencing to judge whether each TCR beta V gene segment behaved as functional or pseudogenic. Roughly 300 gigabases of sequencing data and around 90 million unique TCR sequences made up an early release that covered roughly 670 HLA-typed donors. Rather than drawing on any new phenotypic data, the later analysis identified candidate immune exposures from TCR beta sequences and the way those sequences occurred across donors. The study profiled the T cell repertoires of more than 500 subjects by immunosequencing and related them to cytomegalovirus serostatus. Because of strong linkage in the cohort, roughly five DR-DQ haplotypes were treated as single units for association and clustering. Among 398 genotyped donors of the cohort, an average of roughly 230,000 unique TCR beta nucleotide sequences was sequenced per donor, of which 15% to 20% were non-productive. Along with the approximately 600-subject first cohort, a separate validation cohort of approximately 110 different subjects was used. Alongside the repertoire data, information on donor age, sex, ethnicity and CMV serostatus was compiled. In a later genetic analysis, genome-wide SNP genotypes for about three fifths of the roughly 670 donors were used, and that subset was treated as a discovery cohort. All discovery cohort repertoires had been generated using a single sequencing platform. Study-wide findings and limitations: In vitro tests confirmed that three of the cytomegalovirus-associated TCR beta chains recognize cytomegalovirus antigens. In a later analysis, several top co-occurrence clusters were reported to appear linked to parvovirus B19, influenza, CMV and Epstein-Barr virus. A later genetic analysis associated a missense DCLRE1C variant with V-gene and J-gene trimming of TCR beta chains, and an independent cohort replicated the association. Correlated functional status among segregating V segments might reflect linkage disequilibrium, but an unknown experimental factor could not be ruled out. An earlier analysis of around 540 of the donors showed that most TCR beta V segments appeared in productive rearrangements either about 87% or about 30% of the time, which broadly matched IMGT annotations. According to a later analysis, TCR association rates differed among HLA loci, with DRB1 alleles showing the most associated TCRs and HLA-C alleles showing the fewest. A later genetic analysis reported fewer N-insertions in productive TCRs among donors in an Asian-associated ancestry cluster than the roughly 670-donor mean. Specific HLA alleles were associated with some 15,000 TCR beta sequences at a false discovery rate of 0.05 in a later analysis. Because some donors lacked HLA typing at each locus, the association tests relied only on the typed subset. The 87-base-pair reads could not distinguish some IMGT-functional V segments, including TRBV6-2 and TRBV6-3, so those segments were excluded. The only immune exposure information available for the cohort was CMV serostatus. The cohort was sequenced for TCR beta chains only, and without alpha or paired-chain data the features that could be detected were limited. The study listed approximately 150 TCR beta chains as associated with cytomegalovirus. The authors suggested that the approach could potentially be extended to other disease states and immunological phenotypes. In a later analysis, HLA-associated TCR beta chains showed more clonal expansion and lower generation probabilities than non-associated chains that were equally common. A further reported finding was that TCR beta sequences accurately predicted the HLA-A and HLA-B alleles for most subjects in the first cohort. The classifier was reported to diagnose cytomegalovirus status with high specificity and sensitivity in both the original cohort and the validation cohort. A cluster of highly shared sequence variants was judged likely to represent a technical artifact of the sequencing pipeline. Most TCR sequences were observed very rarely across donors, whereas some public TCRs were present in many individuals. A later analysis found that most CMV-associated TCR beta chains appeared HLA-restricted, with HLA associations seemingly driven largely by CMV exposure. Strong co-occurrence of HLA alleles, especially DR and DQ, made assigning TCR associations to individual alleles difficult. Because counts were too low, 15 or so rarely observed V segments, including chromosome 9 orphons, were excluded from the earlier analysis of some 540 of the donors. Presence/absence analyses assumed roughly uniform sequencing depth across donors, an assumption that may not hold.

The CDR3, cysteine through phenylalanine, is 14 amino acids long. Here the CDR3 DNA is all that survives: 42 bases in frame from base 1. In the germline V gene, CDR1 corresponds to MDHEN and CDR2 to SYDVKM. Germline trimming amounts to 6 bases on V and 3 bases on J, with 5 as the count of junction bases outside the gene matches. The receptor library was made with the immunoSEQ multiplex PCR assay. For the multiplex PCR, a mixture combining 60 forward primers for TCR Vbeta segments and 13 reverse primers for TCR Jbeta segments was used. The CDR3 region of rearranged TCR beta genes was amplified from genomic DNA with a multiplex PCR assay. The amplified TCR beta libraries were sequenced on the Illumina HiSeq System as 87-base-pair reads. On the study's bioinformatics: Across the 670 or so repertoires, a later analysis counted 60 million to 90 million unique TCR beta chains, 9.5 million to 13 million of which were shared by at least two donors. Raw reads were error-corrected and collapsed into unique sequences by a nearest-neighbor algorithm in which closely related sequences were merged to remove PCR and sequencing errors. To assign V, D and J gene segments, CDR3 sequences were aligned to IMGT reference sequences. For a sequence to be retained, at least a six-nucleotide match to both a V gene segment and a J gene segment was required. Rearrangements were classified as productive when the CDR3 lacked stop codons and remained in frame with V and J, and all other rearrangements were classified as non-productive. CDR3 was defined by IMGT convention, running from the second conserved V-encoded cysteine to the conserved J-encoded phenylalanine. In an earlier analysis of 550 to 650 of the donors, sequences lacking an unambiguous match to a single V gene segment were excluded. An earlier analysis of 587 of the donors called V segments functional above 56.7% productive rearrangements and segregating when the between-donor standard deviation exceeded 5%. A statistical classification framework was developed to diagnose cytomegalovirus status using the catalog of TCR beta chain sequences. A later analysis assigned V and J genes by comparing TCR nucleotide sequences with IMGT/GENE-DB human TR gene sequences. A later analysis assigned CDR3 sequences and most-parsimonious VDJ recombination scenarios with the TCRdist pipeline. In a later analysis, each TCR beta chain was defined by its CDR3 amino acid sequence together with its V-gene family, and reads lacking a unique V-gene family were excluded. To address suspected cross-contamination and a sequencing artifact, a later analysis removed 450 to 700 highly shared, low-generation-probability nucleotide sequences. For each public chain, a later analysis derived a clonal expansion index from normalized ranks of inferred template counts within each repertoire. Generation probabilities in a later analysis came from a VDJ recombination model fitted to out-of-frame rearrangements, and those results were checked against IGoR. In a later analysis, hypergeometric tests were used to score TCR-TCR, TCR-HLA and TCR-CMV co-occurrence, with a repertoire-size bias correction applied to TCR pairs. In a later analysis, false discovery rates were estimated by permuting HLA or CMV assignments 20 times. In a later analysis, co-occurring TCRs were grouped using DBSCAN, with TCRdist sequence similarity added in when clustering inside HLA-allele-positive subsets. Co-occurrence clustering excluded repertoires with fewer than 30,000 or more than 120,000 public chains, plus five with anomalous nucleotide sharing. TCRdb took over this immuneACCESS table, retaining in-frame rearrangements with V and J assigned. Such tables are incomplete; in checked studies, under half of the missing clones stem from an unresolved V gene, and the remainder is unexplained. D and trimming come from the DNA, and the V and J calls and clone size come from that table. The sample yields about 96,000 clones; about four fifths were counted once. The top ten clones comprise roughly 3.2% of the sample.

The cohort was made up of 500 to 800 healthy bone marrow donors. At the time of sampling, all cohort members were nominally healthy, though unrecorded immune exposures were likely present. The donor was CMV seropositive and was included in the group of around 300 seropositive cohort members. A peripheral blood sample was collected from each donor, and TCR beta sequencing was performed on peripheral blood mononuclear cells. Genomic DNA was extracted from the blood cell samples with the Qiagen DNeasy Blood Extraction Kit. In the case of this clone: This clone's antigen is unknown. Base quality data are lacking; no much larger clone is found one base away.

This chain joins TRBV28 to TRBJ2-3; a stretch of 8 junction bases matches TRBD1. Sample: PBMCs. The sequence was collected from a female donor in good health and CMV-seropositive. The CDR3 loop reads CASRPGGLTDTQYF. The bases are TGTGCCAGCAGGCCAGGGGGCCTGACAGATACGCAGTATTTT.